This T cell receptor beta chain was captured by sequencing in a study of PD-L1 blockade in urothelial cancer. This CDR3 contains 14 residues. CDR1 and CDR2 (germline): MNHEY, SMNVEV (reference sequence). With V trimmed by 5 bases and J by 6 bases, 6 bases remained unmatched. Generated by immunoSEQ multiplex PCR, the TCRdb table keeps only in-frame clones and is missing some. The sample consists of roughly 29,000 clones, roughly 80% of them appearing once. This sequence originates from a man between 50 and 59 years old with urothelial cancer. The rearrangement joins TRBV27 to TRBJ1-3; 8 bases agree with TRBD1. The sample here was PBMCs, taken around atezolizumab (anti-PD-L1) treatment. CDR3 in amino acids: CASSAGGAVNTIYF. The CDR3 DNA is TGTGCCAGCAGTGCAGGGGGCGCGGTAAACACCATATATTTT.